The clone carrying this T cell receptor (beta chain) is a singleton in its sample. Its antigen is currently unknown. The sample is drawn from a study of T cells in Graves' hyperthyroidism and ophthalmopathy. Amplification of TCR beta CDR3 regions was performed using RNA transcripts as template. Carried out on the TCR CDR3, a first-round RT-PCR used the HTBI primer set. TCRdb fed the multiplex PCR reads into MiXCR, producing one record per CDR3 protein. This table has approximately 360,000 distinct CDR3 sequences, roughly 25% appearing once. V was trimmed by 0 bases and J by 0 bases, leaving 6 bases between them. This CDR3 is built from 16 residues. The germline CDR1 and CDR2 sequences are KGHSH and LQKENI. General study findings and limits: Most clonotypes expanded in the thyroid (above 0.001) were also present in blood.

This chain joins TRBV18 and TRBJ2-6; D ambiguous. Material: blood. This receptor was obtained from a man in his fifties or sixties with Graves' hyperthyroidism. Written as DNA, the CDR3 is TGTGCCAGCTCACCACCGGACCTCTCTGGGGCCAACGTCCTGACTTTC. Residues: CASSPPDLSGANVLTF.